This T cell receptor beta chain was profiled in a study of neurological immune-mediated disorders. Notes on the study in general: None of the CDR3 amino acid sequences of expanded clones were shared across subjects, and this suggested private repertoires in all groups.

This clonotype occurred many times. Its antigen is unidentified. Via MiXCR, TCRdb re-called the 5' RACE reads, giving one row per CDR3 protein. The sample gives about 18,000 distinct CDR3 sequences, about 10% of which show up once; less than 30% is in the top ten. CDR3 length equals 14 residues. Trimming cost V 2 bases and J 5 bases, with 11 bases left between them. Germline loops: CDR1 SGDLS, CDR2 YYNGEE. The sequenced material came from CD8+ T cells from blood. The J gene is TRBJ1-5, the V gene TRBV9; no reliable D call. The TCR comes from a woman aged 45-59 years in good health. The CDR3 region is CASSVSPGDQPQHF. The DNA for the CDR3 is TGTGCCAGCAGCGTCAGTCCCGGGGATCAGCCCCAGCATTTT.